These 17 T cell receptor beta chains came from one sample sequenced in a study of graft-versus-host responses after intestinal transplantation. Antigens for these TCRs are unknown. Profiling relied on immunoSEQ multiplex PCR, and the TCRdb table lists in-frame clones only, not all of them. The sample records about 100,000 clones, about 90% being singletons. Specimen: unstimulated CD4+ T cells sorted from spleen or lymph node cells, collected before transplant. Receptors originate from a human donor who was the organ donor for an intestinal transplant.

The rearrangement uses TRBV10-3 and TRBJ1-2, with D possibly being TRBD1 (6 bases). The CDR3 loop spans 14 amino acids. Germline CDR1 is ENHRY and CDR2 is SYGVKD. Trimming took off 3 bases at V and 6 bases at J, with 14 bases between the two ends. The CDR3 DNA reads as TGTGCCATCAGTGATCAAGGGGGAGAGGATGGCTACACCTTC. It translates to CAISDQGGEDGYTF.

V gene TRBV6-1 combines with J gene TRBJ2-7; D remains unclear. In germline, CDR1 is MNHNS, CDR2 SASEGT. The V end lost 2 bases, the J end lost 0 bases, and 11 bases lay between the germline ends. The CDR3 totals 15 residues. The CDR3 sequence is CASSESGRASYEQYF. CDR3 sequence (DNA): TGTGCCAGCAGTGAATCCGGCCGAGCCTCCTACGAGCAGTACTTC.

The chain couples TRBV11-2 to TRBJ2-1; either TRBD1 or TRBD2 may fit D (5 bases each). V lost 1 base and J lost 2, with 12 bases in between. Germline lookup yields CDR1 SGHAT and CDR2 FQNNGV. The CDR3 spans 16 residues. CDR3 nucleotides: TGTGCCAGCAGCTTAGGTCAGGGAGCTCCCTACAATGAGCAGTTCTTC. Residues: CASSLGQGAPYNEQFF.

The chain has TRBV5-4 and TRBJ2-3; TRBD1 agrees at 7 bases. The V gene's germline CDR1 is SGHNT and CDR2 YYREEE (reference sequence). The J segment lost 1 base and the V segment lost 0 bases, leaving 2 bases of the junction unmatched. The CDR3 runs to 15 residues. The CDR3 DNA reads TGTGCCAGCAGCTTGGTTGGACAGGGCACAGATACGCAGTATTTT. Translation gives CASSLVGQGTDTQYF.

V and J are TRBV11-2 and TRBJ2-1; D perhaps matches TRBD2 (6 bases). The V gene's germline CDR1 is SGHAT and CDR2 FQNNGV. The CDR3 length is 14 residues. The V end was cut by 4 bases, the J end by 5 bases, with 12 bases between. Written as DNA, the CDR3 is TGTGCCAGCAGCTCCCCGCGGGGACACAATGAGCAGTTCTTC. Translation: CASSSPRGHNEQFF.

This clone was detected only a few times. This chain uses TRBV19 with TRBJ1-3; the match to TRBD1 covers 8 bases. The V segment lost 4 bases and the J segment 0 bases; nucleotides outside the gene matches: 8. The V gene's germline CDR1 is LNHDA and CDR2 SQIVND (reference sequence). This CDR3 has 17 amino acids. CDR3 sequence (DNA): TGTGCCAGTAGTAACCGGGACAGGTTAAACTCTGGAAACACCATATATTTT. This codes for CASSNRDRLNSGNTIYF. Full variable domain (rest looked up from reference TRBV19 and TRBJ1-3): DGGITQSPKYLFRKEGQNVTLSCEQNLNHDAMYWYRQDPGQGLRLIYYSQIVNDFQKGDIAEGYSVSREKKESFPLTVTSAQKNPTAFYLCASSNRDRLNSGNTIYFGEGSWLTVV.

This clone came up a few times. The gene calls are TRBV5-1 and TRBJ1-2; D remains unclear. CDR1 is SGHRS, CDR2 YFSETQ, per germline. CDR3 length equals 13 residues. Trimming pared 4 bases from V and 3 bases from J, leaving 10 bases between. The CDR3 here is CASSRQWDYGYTF. The CDR3 DNA sequence: TGCGCCAGCAGCCGTCAGTGGGACTATGGCTACACCTTC.

The chain carries TRBV5-1 and TRBJ2-7, with TRBD2 matching 7 bases. Looked up from germline, CDR1 is SGHRS and CDR2 is YFSETQ. The CDR3 consists of 15 residues. The V segment lost 4 bases and the J segment 4 bases; nucleotides outside the gene matches: 11. The CDR3 bases are TGCGCCAGCAGCCCCTCGGCGGGGGATGGATACGAGCAGTACTTC. Translated, it gives CASSPSAGDGYEQYF.

V and J are TRBV5-1 and TRBJ2-5; possible D gene TRBD1, 6 bases. This CDR3 is built from 18 residues. V was pared by 1 base and J by 5 bases, with 24 bases between. CDR1 and CDR2 from the germline V gene are SGHRS and YFSETQ. The CDR3 bases are TGCGCCAGCAGCTTGTCGGCAGGGGCCTCCGGTTGGGGTGAGACCCAGTACTTC. Its translation is CASSLSAGASGWGETQYF.

In nucleotides, the CDR3 is TGTGCCTGGAGTGCCGGGACCTATGGCTACACCTTC. It encodes CAWSAGTYGYTF. This chain uses TRBV30 with TRBJ1-2, with D tentatively TRBD1 (5 bases). The CDR3 runs to 12 residues. Germline assignment: CDR1 GTSNPN and CDR2 SVGIG (reference sequence). With 1 base removed from V and 4 bases from J, the gap between germline ends came to 7 bases.

This clone was detected once. The chain is built from TRBV27 and TRBJ1-2; D possibly corresponds to TRBD1 (5 bases). The CDR3 loop spans 15 amino acids. V was pared by 5 bases and J by 5 bases, with 18 bases between. Germline V CDR1 and CDR2: MNHEY, SMNVEV (reference sequence). CDR3 sequence: CASSKDRTSGYGYTF. The CDR3 DNA sequence: TGTGCCAGCAGTAAAGACAGAACCTCGGGGTATGGCTACACCTTC.

This chain joins TRBV5-1 and TRBJ2-2; the D gene is possibly TRBD1 (6 bases). CDR3 size: 15 residues. V shed 0 bases and J shed 5 bases, with 11 bases lying between them. Germline V gene sequence: CDR1 SGHRS, CDR2 YFSETQ. The CDR3 reads CASSLDVRGTGELFF. DNA for the CDR3: TGCGCCAGCAGCTTGGATGTAAGGGGGACCGGGGAGCTGTTTTTT.

The rearrangement uses TRBV5-8 and TRBJ2-5; TRBD2 matches 16 bases. Germline values: CDR1 SGHTS, CDR2 YDEGEE. The CDR3 contains 17 residues. J lost 1 base, V lost 7 bases, and 7 bases had no gene match. The CDR3 loop reads CASSRGTSGGAQETQYF. The CDR3 bases are TGTGCCAGCTCCCGTGGGACTAGCGGGGGGGCCCAAGAGACCCAGTACTTC.

J is TRBJ1-3 and V is TRBV7-9; D gene uncertain. The CDR3 is made up of 15 amino acids. Trimming removed 0 bases from V and 6 bases from J, with 12 bases in between. Germline CDR1 is SEHNR and CDR2 is FQNEAQ (reference sequence). The CDR3 loop is CASSLASGRQNTIYF. The CDR3 coding sequence is TGTGCCAGCAGCTTAGCGTCGGGCCGGCAAAACACCATATATTTT.

The chain is built from TRBV7-8 and TRBJ2-1; 11 nucleotides line up with TRBD2. CDR1 is SGHVS, CDR2 FQNEAQ, per germline. V lost 5 bases, J lost 15 bases, and 12 bases stayed unmatched. The CDR3 is 14 residues long. The CDR3 sequence is CASSPSIAGGVPFF. In DNA form, the CDR3 reads TGTGCCAGCAGCCCGTCGATAGCGGGGGGGGTTCCGTTCTTC.

The J gene is TRBJ2-5, the V gene TRBV4-1; 10 bases map to TRBD2. The closer fit of TRBJ2-7 to the DNA end suggests the J call may be wrong. The CDR3 length is 14 residues. Germline V CDR1 and CDR2: MGHRA, YSYEKL. DNA of the CDR3: TGCGCCAGCCAGGGTAGCGGGGGGATCTACGAGCAGTACTTC. This translates into CASQGSGGIYEQYF.

This chain uses TRBV25-1 with TRBJ1-4; D gene ambiguous. The CDR3 has 14 residues. V was clipped by 2 bases and J by 5 bases, with 9 bases between them. In germline, CDR1 is MGHDK, CDR2 SYGVNS. DNA of the CDR3: TGTGCCAGCAGTGAACGGGGAGGAAATGAAAAACTGTTTTTT. It specifies CASSERGGNEKLFF.